The rows below give T cell receptor beta chains drawn from one sample of a study of cytomegalovirus exposure and HLA in healthy donors. TCRdb's table, derived via immunoSEQ multiplex PCR, lists solely in-frame clones and lacks some. The table records about 93,000 clones, approximately 69% of them present only once. Material for sequencing was PBMCs. These TCRs come from a boy between 10 and 17 years old in good health and CMV-seropositive. CDR3s leave out the opening cysteine and the closing phenylalanine or tryptophan. The order of the fields is V gene, J gene, D gene, CDR3 protein. D genes are given only for firm matches.

V gene: TRBV27; J gene: TRBJ2-3; D gene: TRBD1; CDR3 protein: ASSGQGRLPDTQY
V gene: TRBV29-1; J gene: TRBJ2-1; D gene: TRBD2; CDR3 protein: SVSIAGGKEEQF
V gene: TRBV7-3; J gene: TRBJ2-1; D gene: NA; CDR3 protein: ASSLTGVYNEQF
V gene: TRBV5-6; J gene: TRBJ2-5; D gene: NA; CDR3 protein: ASSLVKGAGETQY
V gene: TRBV18; J gene: TRBJ1-4; D gene: NA; CDR3 protein: ASSPSDTSNEKLF
V gene: TRBV15; J gene: TRBJ2-3; D gene: NA; CDR3 protein: ATSSGSWEVTDTQY
V gene: TRBV12-5; J gene: TRBJ1-5; D gene: NA; CDR3 protein: ASGPDPGGVSGNQPQH
V gene: TRBV4-1; J gene: TRBJ1-1; D gene: TRBD1; CDR3 protein: ASSQAWNRGNTEAF
V gene: TRBV18; J gene: TRBJ2-7; D gene: TRBD1; CDR3 protein: ASSPIGDRGVYEQY
V gene: TRBV5-1; J gene: TRBJ1-2; D gene: TRBD1; CDR3 protein: ASSLEPDRVDGYT
V gene: TRBV6-5; J gene: TRBJ2-7; D gene: TRBD2; CDR3 protein: ASSYLGGYEQY
V gene: TRBV2; J gene: TRBJ1-5; D gene: TRBD1; CDR3 protein: ASADPGGARLQPQH
V gene: TRBV6-1; J gene: TRBJ1-2; D gene: NA; CDR3 protein: ASSVAGAGSYGYT
V gene: TRBV9; J gene: TRBJ2-6; D gene: NA; CDR3 protein: ASSVGASGANVLT
V gene: TRBV9; J gene: TRBJ2-2; D gene: TRBD2; CDR3 protein: ASSVAGGNTGELF
V gene: TRBV27; J gene: TRBJ1-3; D gene: NA; CDR3 protein: ASSSERAIGNTIY
V gene: TRBV5-6; J gene: TRBJ2-2; D gene: TRBD1; CDR3 protein: ASSRQGWSGELF
V gene: TRBV9; J gene: TRBJ2-4; D gene: TRBD1; CDR3 protein: ASSATNRGPGIQY
V gene: TRBV5-1; J gene: TRBJ1-2; D gene: NA; CDR3 protein: ASSLPRTNGGPAPLYGYT
V gene: TRBV27; J gene: TRBJ1-1; D gene: TRBD1; CDR3 protein: ASSQRTGRNTEAF
V gene: TRBV30; J gene: TRBJ1-2; D gene: NA; CDR3 protein: ASSSAGSGYT
V gene: TRBV5-4; J gene: TRBJ2-7; D gene: TRBD2; CDR3 protein: ASTGGTSGEQY
V gene: TRBV19; J gene: TRBJ2-2; D gene: NA; CDR3 protein: ASKDSGLPGELF
V gene: TRBV6-5; J gene: TRBJ2-1; D gene: TRBD1; CDR3 protein: ASSYSTGDEQF
V gene: TRBV6-6; J gene: TRBJ2-1; D gene: TRBD1; CDR3 protein: ASSRGQASEQF
V gene: TRBV6-5; J gene: TRBJ1-2; D gene: TRBD1; CDR3 protein: ARAGGKDGYT
V gene: TRBV6-1; J gene: TRBJ1-2; D gene: NA; CDR3 protein: ASRLRGGYT
V gene: TRBV4-3; J gene: TRBJ2-7; D gene: NA; CDR3 protein: ASSYTGTASYEQY
V gene: TRBV2; J gene: TRBJ1-1; D gene: TRBD1; CDR3 protein: ASRGRRTGGGLYTEAF
V gene: TRBV4-3; J gene: TRBJ2-7; D gene: NA; CDR3 protein: ASSQDSGTLQY
V gene: TRBV4-2; J gene: TRBJ2-3; D gene: NA; CDR3 protein: ASSQGVRDTQY
V gene: TRBV18; J gene: TRBJ2-3; D gene: TRBD2; CDR3 protein: ASSPGTRTDTQY
V gene: TRBV4-2; J gene: TRBJ1-5; D gene: TRBD1; CDR3 protein: ASSQAGGDQPQH
V gene: TRBV5-1; J gene: NA; D gene: TRBD2; CDR3 protein: ASSRGTSGGSYEQY
V gene: TRBV19; J gene: TRBJ2-1; D gene: NA; CDR3 protein: ATRPGSTGDEQF
V gene: TRBV13; J gene: TRBJ2-7; D gene: NA; CDR3 protein: ASSSGRTYEQY
V gene: TRBV4-2; J gene: TRBJ2-7; D gene: NA; CDR3 protein: ASSQVARAYEQY
V gene: TRBV7-9; J gene: TRBJ1-6; D gene: TRBD1; CDR3 protein: ASSRTGGAPLH
V gene: TRBV5-1; J gene: TRBJ1-6; D gene: NA; CDR3 protein: ASRGEDSPLN
V gene: TRBV19; J gene: TRBJ2-3; D gene: NA; CDR3 protein: ASSIGDKQY
V gene: TRBV4-3; J gene: TRBJ2-3; D gene: TRBD2; CDR3 protein: ASSERGSGVDTQY
V gene: TRBV7-2; J gene: TRBJ1-1; D gene: NA; CDR3 protein: ASSLRRGTEAF
V gene: TRBV27; J gene: TRBJ2-2; D gene: NA; CDR3 protein: ASSHYQGTGELF
V gene: TRBV7-3; J gene: TRBJ1-5; D gene: NA; CDR3 protein: ASSSTGPNQPQH
V gene: TRBV11-2; J gene: TRBJ2-7; D gene: NA; CDR3 protein: ASSLDFEQY
V gene: TRBV19; J gene: TRBJ2-2; D gene: TRBD1; CDR3 protein: ASSIGDRINTGELF
V gene: TRBV5-1; J gene: TRBJ2-1; D gene: TRBD2; CDR3 protein: ASSSGGGSSYNEQF
V gene: TRBV29-1; J gene: TRBJ2-7; D gene: NA; CDR3 protein: SVLDTTYEQY
V gene: TRBV29-1; J gene: TRBJ1-2; D gene: TRBD1; CDR3 protein: SVLTGGACT
V gene: TRBV19; J gene: TRBJ1-1; D gene: NA; CDR3 protein: ASSIGYDTEAF
V gene: TRBV7-6; J gene: TRBJ1-1; D gene: TRBD1; CDR3 protein: ASTPYQGARDTEAF
V gene: TRBV29-1; J gene: TRBJ2-3; D gene: TRBD2; CDR3 protein: SVELAGGTDTQY
V gene: TRBV5-5; J gene: TRBJ2-5; D gene: TRBD2; CDR3 protein: ASRIPLAAQETQY
V gene: TRBV18; J gene: TRBJ2-3; D gene: NA; CDR3 protein: ASSPPGHTQGDTQY
V gene: TRBV6-5; J gene: TRBJ1-6; D gene: TRBD1; CDR3 protein: ASRSPGGLSSPLH
V gene: TRBV15; J gene: TRBJ1-2; D gene: NA; CDR3 protein: ATSRGRGGYGYT
V gene: TRBV29-1; J gene: TRBJ1-5; D gene: TRBD1; CDR3 protein: SVDGQGGQPQN
V gene: TRBV19; J gene: TRBJ2-3; D gene: NA; CDR3 protein: ASRGLSSGSTDTQY
V gene: TRBV12-5; J gene: TRBJ1-3; D gene: NA; CDR3 protein: ASGVGNTIY
V gene: TRBV30; J gene: TRBJ1-2; D gene: TRBD1; CDR3 protein: AWSTDRGVFYGYT